This T cell receptor beta chain was captured by sequencing in a study of control samples from healthy donors and cancer patients. This CDR3 has 11 amino acids. Germline V lookup: CDR1 SQVTM, CDR2 ANQGSEA. Trimming cost V 3 bases and J 3 bases, with 6 bases left between them. Only one count was recorded for this clone. Using immunoSEQ multiplex PCR, the repertoire was profiled, and TCRdb retains in-frame clones only, with some absent. Counted here are 95,000 to 150,000 clones, about 90% occurring once; the ten biggest clones make up around 1.8%. The origin of this receptor is a man aged 18-30 years in good health. The sample was blood. V is TRBV29-1 and J is TRBJ2-7; unclear D gene. As DNA, the CDR3 is TGCAGCGTTGAGGGAAACTACGAGCAGTACTTC. It codes for CSVEGNYEQYF.